This T cell receptor (beta chain) comes out of a study of shared clonotypes between healthy human individuals. Of note for this clone: This CDR3 is also generated by other DNA sequences in the sample.

The assay was immunoSEQ multiplex PCR, and TCRdb's table has in-frame clones only and misses some. The sample lists about 2 million clones, just under 95% seen once, with under 1.5% in the top ten. The CDR3 runs 14 residues. Trimming took 0 bases from V and 0 from J, leaving 6 bases between them. Germline assignment: CDR1 LGHNA and CDR2 YSLEER. As defined, naive CD8 cells were CD45RO-negative and positively selected for CCR7, with terminally differentiated effector memory CD45RA+ cells excluded. The gene calls are TRBV4-3 and TRBJ2-7; unclear D gene. This clonotype was obtained from a man between 18 and 29 years old in good health. The sample taken for sequencing was naive CD8+ T cells sorted from blood. The CDR3 loop is CASSQEESSYEQYF. CDR3 in DNA: TGCGCCAGCAGCCAAGAAGAGAGCTCCTACGAGCAGTACTTC.